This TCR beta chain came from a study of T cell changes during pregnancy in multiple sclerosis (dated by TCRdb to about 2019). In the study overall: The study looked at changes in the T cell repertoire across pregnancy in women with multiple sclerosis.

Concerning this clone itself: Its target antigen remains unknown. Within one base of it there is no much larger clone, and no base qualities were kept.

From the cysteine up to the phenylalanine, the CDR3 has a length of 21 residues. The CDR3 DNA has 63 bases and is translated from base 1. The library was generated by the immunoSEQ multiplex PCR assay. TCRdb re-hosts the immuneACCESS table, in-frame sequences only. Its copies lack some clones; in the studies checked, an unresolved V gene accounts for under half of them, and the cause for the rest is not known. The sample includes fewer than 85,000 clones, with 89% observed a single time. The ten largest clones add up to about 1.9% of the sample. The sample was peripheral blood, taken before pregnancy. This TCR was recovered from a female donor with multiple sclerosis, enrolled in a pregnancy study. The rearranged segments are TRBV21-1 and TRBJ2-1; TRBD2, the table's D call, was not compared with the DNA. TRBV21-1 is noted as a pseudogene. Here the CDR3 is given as CASSKPLGLAGGTRSYNEQFF. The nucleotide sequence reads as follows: TGTGCCAGCAGCAAACCTTTGGGACTAGCGGGGGGAACGCGCTCCTACAATGAGCAGTTCTTC.